This TCR beta chain appears in the sequencing data of a study of a mutant IDH1 vaccine in newly diagnosed glioma. The overall study: The sex distribution of treated patients was roughly 62% male and roughly 40% female, with a mean age of around 43 years.

CDR1 and CDR2 from the germline V gene are SEHNR and FQNEAQ (reference sequence). The CDR3 spans 14 residues. The germline V and J ends were trimmed by 4 bases and 3 bases, with 12 bases remaining between them. Described time point: week 47, end of study. Topical imiquimod was applied with each vaccine dose, which held 300 ug of mutant IDH1 20-mer peptide. Some clones are missing from TCRdb's copy, which holds only in-frame ones; the method was immunoSEQ multiplex PCR. Of nearly 25,000 clones in the sample, 82% are singletons; the top ten hold over 3%. This clone has just one count. What it binds is unknown.

The clonotype was recovered from a man between 40 and 49 years old with glioma. Some clones in this sample may be carry-over from other donors' samples. Here the sequenced sample was PBMCs, taken from a glioma patient whose treatment included an IDH1 peptide vaccine. The chain is built from TRBV7-9 and TRBJ1-2, with a possible D match to TRBD1 (6 bases). CDR3 coding DNA: TGTGCCAGCAGCTGGGGGGCTTCGGACTATGGCTACACCTTC. Its translation: CASSWGASDYGYTF.